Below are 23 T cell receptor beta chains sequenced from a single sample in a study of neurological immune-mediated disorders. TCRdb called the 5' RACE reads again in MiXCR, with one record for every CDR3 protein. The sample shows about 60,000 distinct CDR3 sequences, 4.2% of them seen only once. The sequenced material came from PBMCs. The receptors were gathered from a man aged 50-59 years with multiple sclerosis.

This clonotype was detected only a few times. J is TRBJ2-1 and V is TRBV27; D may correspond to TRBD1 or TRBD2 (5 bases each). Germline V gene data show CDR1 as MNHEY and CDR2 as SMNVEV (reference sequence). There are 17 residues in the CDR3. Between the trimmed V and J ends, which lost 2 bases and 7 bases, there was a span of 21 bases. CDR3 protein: CASSLGRTPGADNEQFF. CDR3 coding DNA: TGTGCCAGCAGTTTAGGCCGGACTCCCGGGGCGGATAATGAGCAGTTCTTC.

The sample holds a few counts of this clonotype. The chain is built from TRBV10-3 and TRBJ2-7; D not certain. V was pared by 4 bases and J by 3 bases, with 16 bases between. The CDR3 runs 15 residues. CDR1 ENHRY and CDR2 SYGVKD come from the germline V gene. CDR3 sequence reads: CAISGIGNDGYEQYF. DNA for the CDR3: TGTGCCATCAGTGGAATAGGGAACGACGGCTACGAGCAGTACTTC.

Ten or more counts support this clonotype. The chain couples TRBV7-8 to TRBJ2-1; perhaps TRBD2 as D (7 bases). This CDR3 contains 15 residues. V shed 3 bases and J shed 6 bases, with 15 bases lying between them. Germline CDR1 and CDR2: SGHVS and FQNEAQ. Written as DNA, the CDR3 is TGTGCCAGCAGCTTTCGGCGGGGGCCCTTCAATGAGCAGTTCTTC. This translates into CASSFRRGPFNEQFF. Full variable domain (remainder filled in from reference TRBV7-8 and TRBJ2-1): GAGVSQSPRYKVAKRGQDVALRCDPISGHVSLFWYQQALGQGPEFLTYFQNEAQLDKSGLPSDRFFAERPEGSVSTLKIQRTQQEDSAVYLCASSFRRGPFNEQFFGPGTRLTVL.

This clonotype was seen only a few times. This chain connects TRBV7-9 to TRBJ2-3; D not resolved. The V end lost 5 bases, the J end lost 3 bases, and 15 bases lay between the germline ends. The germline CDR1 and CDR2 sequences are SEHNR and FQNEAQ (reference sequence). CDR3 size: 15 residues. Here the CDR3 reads CASSPPVKTTDTQYF. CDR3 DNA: TGTGCCAGCAGCCCCCCTGTAAAGACGACAGATACGCAGTATTTT. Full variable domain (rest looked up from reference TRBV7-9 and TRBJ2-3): DTGVSQNPRHKITKRGQNVTFRCDPISEHNRLYWYRQTLGQGPEFLTYFQNEAQLEKSRLLSDRFSAERPKGSFSTLEIQRTEQGDSAMYLCASSPPVKTTDTQYFGPGTRLTVL.

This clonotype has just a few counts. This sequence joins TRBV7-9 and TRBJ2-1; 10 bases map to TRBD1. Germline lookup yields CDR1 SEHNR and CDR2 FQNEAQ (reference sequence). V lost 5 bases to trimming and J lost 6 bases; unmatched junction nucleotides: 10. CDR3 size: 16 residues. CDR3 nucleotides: TGTGCCAGCAGCCCCCACCCGGGACAGGGGTTCAATGAGCAGTTCTTC. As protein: CASSPHPGQGFNEQFF.

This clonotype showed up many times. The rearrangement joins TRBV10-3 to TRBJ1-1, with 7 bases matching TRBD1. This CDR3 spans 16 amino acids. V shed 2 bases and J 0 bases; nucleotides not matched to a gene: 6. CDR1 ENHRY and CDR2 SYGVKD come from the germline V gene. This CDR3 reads CAISEEGTVMNTEAFF. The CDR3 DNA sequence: TGTGCCATCAGTGAGGAGGGGACAGTCATGAACACTGAAGCTTTCTTT.

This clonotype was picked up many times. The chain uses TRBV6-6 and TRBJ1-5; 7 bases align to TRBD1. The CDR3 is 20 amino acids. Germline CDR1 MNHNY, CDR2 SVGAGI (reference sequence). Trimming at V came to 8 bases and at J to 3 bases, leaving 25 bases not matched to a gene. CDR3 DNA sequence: TGTGCCAGCGCCCACCCCAGGGGGTGGACGGGCCGGTCTTCCAATCAGCCCCAGCATTTT. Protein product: CASAHPRGWTGRSSNQPQHF.

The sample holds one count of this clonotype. CDR3 DNA: TGCGCCAGCAGCCCGCCGCGGACTAGCGGCGGCGAGCAGTACTTC. It specifies CASSPPRTSGGEQYF. This chain connects TRBV4-1 to TRBJ2-7, with 10 positions matching TRBD2. CDR3 length: 15 residues. Germline V gene data show CDR1 as MGHRA and CDR2 as YSYEKL. V lost 4 bases and J lost 6; bases outside the gene matches: 9.

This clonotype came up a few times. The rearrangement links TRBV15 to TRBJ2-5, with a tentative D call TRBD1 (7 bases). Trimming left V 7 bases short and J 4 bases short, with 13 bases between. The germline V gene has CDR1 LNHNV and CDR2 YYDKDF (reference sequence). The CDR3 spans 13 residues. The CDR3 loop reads CATTPGGGETQYF. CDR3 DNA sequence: TGTGCCACCACCCCAGGGGGAGGAGAGACCCAGTACTTC.

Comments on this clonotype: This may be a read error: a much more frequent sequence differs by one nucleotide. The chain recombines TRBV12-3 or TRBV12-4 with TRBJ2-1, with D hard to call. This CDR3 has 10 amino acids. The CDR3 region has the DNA TGTGCCAGAAGTTTATCTGAGCAGTTCTTC. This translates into CARSLSEQFF.

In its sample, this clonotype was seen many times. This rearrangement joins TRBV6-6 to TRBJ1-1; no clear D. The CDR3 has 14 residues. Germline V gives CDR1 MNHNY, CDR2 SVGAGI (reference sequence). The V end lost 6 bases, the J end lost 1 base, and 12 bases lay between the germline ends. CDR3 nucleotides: TGTGCCAGCAGCCCCTCCACTGGGAACACTGAAGCTTTCTTT. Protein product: CASSPSTGNTEAFF.

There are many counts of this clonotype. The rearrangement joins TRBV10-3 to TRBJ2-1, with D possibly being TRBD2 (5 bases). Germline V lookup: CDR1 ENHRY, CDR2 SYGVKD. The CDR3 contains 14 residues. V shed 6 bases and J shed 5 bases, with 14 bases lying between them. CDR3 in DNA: TGTGCCATCAGATCAACGGGAACTAACAATGAGCAGTTCTTC. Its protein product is CAIRSTGTNNEQFF.

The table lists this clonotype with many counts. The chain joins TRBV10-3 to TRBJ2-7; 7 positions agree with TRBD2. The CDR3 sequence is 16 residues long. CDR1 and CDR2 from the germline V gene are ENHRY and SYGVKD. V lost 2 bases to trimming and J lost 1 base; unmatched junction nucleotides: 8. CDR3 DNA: TGTGCCATCAGTGAGGGCGGGGGAGTCGTATCCTACGAGCAGTACTTC. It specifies CAISEGGGVVSYEQYF.

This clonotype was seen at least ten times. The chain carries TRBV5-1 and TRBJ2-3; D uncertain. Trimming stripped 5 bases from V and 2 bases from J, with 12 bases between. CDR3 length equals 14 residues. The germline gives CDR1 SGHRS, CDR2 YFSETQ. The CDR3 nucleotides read TGCGCCAGCAGAAGGGCAGGCCCCACAGATACGCAGTATTTT. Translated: CASRRAGPTDTQYF.

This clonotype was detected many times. CDR3 protein: CASSLQRGPPFF. For the CDR3, the DNA is TGTGCCAGCAGTCTTCAGAGGGGGCCACCGTTCTTC. The rearrangement uses TRBV28 and TRBJ2-1, with TRBD1 matching 7 bases. CDR1 and CDR2 (germline): MDHEN, SYDVKM. The CDR3 sequence is 12 residues long. The V gene end was trimmed by 5 bases and the J gene end by 15 bases; junction bases not matched to a gene: 10.

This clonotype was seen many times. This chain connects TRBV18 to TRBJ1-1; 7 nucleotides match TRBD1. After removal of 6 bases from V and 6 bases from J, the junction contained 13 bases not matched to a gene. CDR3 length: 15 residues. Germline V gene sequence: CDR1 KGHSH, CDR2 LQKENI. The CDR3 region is CASSPPPVTGAEAFF. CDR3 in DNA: TGTGCCAGCTCGCCTCCCCCAGTAACAGGGGCTGAAGCTTTCTTT.

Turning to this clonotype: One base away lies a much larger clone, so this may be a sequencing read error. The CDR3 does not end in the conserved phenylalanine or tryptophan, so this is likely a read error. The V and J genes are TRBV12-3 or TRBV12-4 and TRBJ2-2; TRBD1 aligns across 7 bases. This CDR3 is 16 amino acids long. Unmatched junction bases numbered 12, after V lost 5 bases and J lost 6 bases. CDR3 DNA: TGTGCCAGCAGTACCCCGACAGGGCTTGCCGCCGGGGAGCTGTTTATT. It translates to CASSTPTGLAAGELFI.

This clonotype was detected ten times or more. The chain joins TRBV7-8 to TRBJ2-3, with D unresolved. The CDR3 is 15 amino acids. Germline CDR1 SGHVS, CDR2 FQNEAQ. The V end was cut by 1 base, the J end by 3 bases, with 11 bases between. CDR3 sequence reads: CASSLVVAVTDTQYF. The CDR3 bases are TGTGCCAGCAGCTTAGTGGTGGCAGTAACAGATACGCAGTATTTT.

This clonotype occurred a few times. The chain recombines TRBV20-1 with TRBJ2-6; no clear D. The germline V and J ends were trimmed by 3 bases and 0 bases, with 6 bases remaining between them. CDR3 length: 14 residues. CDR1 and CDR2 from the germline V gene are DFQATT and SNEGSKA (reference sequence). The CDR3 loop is CSARGFSGANVLTF. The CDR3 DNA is TGCAGTGCTAGGGGCTTCTCTGGGGCCAACGTCCTGACTTTC.

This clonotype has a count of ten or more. The CDR3 region is CASRAGPNTEAFF. As DNA, the CDR3 is TGTGCCAGCAGGGCAGGACCGAACACTGAAGCTTTCTTT. The chain uses TRBV6-5 and TRBJ1-1; no firm D call. There are 13 residues in the CDR3. Germline lookup yields CDR1 MNHEY and CDR2 SVGAGI. With 6 bases removed from V and 1 base from J, the gap between germline ends came to 9 bases.

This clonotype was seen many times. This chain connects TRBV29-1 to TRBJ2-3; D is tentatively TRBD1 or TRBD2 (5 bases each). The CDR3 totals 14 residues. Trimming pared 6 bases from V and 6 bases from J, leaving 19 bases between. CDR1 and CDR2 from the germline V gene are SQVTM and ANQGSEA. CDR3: CSVIPLGEGDTQYF. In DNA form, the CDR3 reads TGCAGCGTGATCCCATTGGGGGAAGGGGATACGCAGTATTTT.

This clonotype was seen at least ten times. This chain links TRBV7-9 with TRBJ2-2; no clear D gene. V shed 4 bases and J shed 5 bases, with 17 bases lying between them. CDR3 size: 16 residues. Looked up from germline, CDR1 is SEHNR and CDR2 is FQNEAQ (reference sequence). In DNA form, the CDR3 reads TGTGCCAGCAGCTCCCCATGGAACAAGGCAACCGGGGAGCTGTTTTTT. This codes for CASSSPWNKATGELFF.

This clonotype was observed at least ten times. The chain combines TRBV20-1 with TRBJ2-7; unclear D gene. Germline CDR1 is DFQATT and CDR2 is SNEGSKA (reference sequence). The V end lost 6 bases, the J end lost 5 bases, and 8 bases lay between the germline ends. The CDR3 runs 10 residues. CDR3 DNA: TGCAGTGCCTTTTTTAACGAGCAGTACTTC. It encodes CSAFFNEQYF.